This is a list of T cell receptor beta chains from one sample in a study of regulatory T cells in long-lasting Graves disease. TCRdb recomputed calls from the multiplex PCR reads with MiXCR, one row per CDR3 protein. The sample lists 450,000 to 600,000 distinct CDR3 sequences, 13% occurring once. The same specimen was also included in a second study, on T cells in Graves' hyperthyroidism and ophthalmopathy.

The sequences come from peripheral blood mononuclear cells (PBMCs), collected at new diagnosis, from a patient treated with antithyroid drugs. The receptors derive from a man aged 25-45 years with Graves disease. Both conserved end residues are part of each CDR3. D genes are given only for firm matches. The listing skips clone size in some rows; elsewhere it reads once, few, many or a size class.

V gene: TRBV30; J gene: TRBJ2-2; clone size: many; D gene: TRBD1; CDR3 protein: CAWSWGDRDTGELFF; CDR3 DNA: TGTGCCTGGAGTTGGGGGGACAGGGACACCGGGGAGCTGTTTTTT
V gene: TRBV11-2; J gene: TRBJ2-2; clone size: many; D gene: -; CDR3 protein: CASSTIRGPNTGELFF; CDR3 DNA: TGTGCCAGCAGCACAATACGGGGTCCGAACACCGGGGAGCTGTTTTTT
V gene: TRBV20-1; J gene: TRBJ2-5; clone size: -; D gene: -; CDR3 protein: CSARVRLQETQYF; CDR3 DNA: TGCAGTGCTAGAGTCCGACTGCAAGAGACCCAGTACTTC
V gene: TRBV13; J gene: TRBJ1-3; clone size: many; D gene: TRBD1; CDR3 protein: CASSLGDRGSGNTIYF; CDR3 DNA: TGTGCCAGCAGCTTGGGGGACAGGGGCTCTGGAAACACCATATATTTT
V gene: TRBV5-1; J gene: TRBJ1-4; clone size: many; D gene: -; CDR3 protein: CASSLGTDYNEKLFF; CDR3 DNA: TGCGCCAGCAGCTTGGGGACGGACTATAATGAAAAACTGTTTTTT
V gene: TRBV20-1; J gene: TRBJ1-4; clone size: few; D gene: TRBD1; CDR3 protein: CSALRDSPEKLFF; CDR3 DNA: TGCAGTGCCCTCCGGGACAGCCCTGAAAAACTGTTTTTT
V gene: TRBV2; J gene: TRBJ2-7; clone size: many; D gene: TRBD2; CDR3 protein: CASRDIAGSYEQYF; CDR3 DNA: TGTGCCAGCAGGGACATAGCGGGATCCTACGAGCAGTACTTC
V gene: TRBV12-3/TRBV12-4; J gene: TRBJ2-5; clone size: -; D gene: TRBD2; CDR3 protein: CASSLSGLDNEQYF; CDR3 DNA: TGTGCCAGCAGTTTGTCTGGACTAGATAATGAGCAGTACTTC
V gene: TRBV5-8; J gene: TRBJ1-1; clone size: many; D gene: -; CDR3 protein: CASRTGLNTEAFF; CDR3 DNA: TGTGCCAGCCGAACAGGGCTGAACACTGAAGCTTTCTTT
V gene: TRBV29-1; J gene: TRBJ2-5; clone size: many; D gene: -; CDR3 protein: CSVDRGGEETQYF; CDR3 DNA: TGCAGCGTAGACAGGGGAGGGGAAGAGACCCAGTACTTC
V gene: TRBV30; J gene: TRBJ1-1; clone size: -; D gene: TRBD1; CDR3 protein: CAWSPGGERTEAFF; CDR3 DNA: TGTGCCTGGAGTCCAGGGGGGGAAAGGACTGAAGCTTTCTTT
V gene: TRBV7-9; J gene: TRBJ2-3; clone size: -; D gene: TRBD2; CDR3 protein: CASRVAEAGTSGRSTQYF; CDR3 DNA: TGTGCCAGCAGGGTAGCGGAAGCCGGGACTAGCGGGAGGAGTACGCAGTATTTT
V gene: TRBV14; J gene: TRBJ2-3; clone size: -; D gene: -; CDR3 protein: CASSPPARGGTDTQYF; CDR3 DNA: TGTGCCAGCAGCCCCCCGGCCCGTGGGGGCACAGATACGCAGTATTTT
V gene: TRBV5-1; J gene: TRBJ2-7; clone size: -; D gene: -; CDR3 protein: CASSLAWVRPAKEYF; CDR3 DNA: TGCGCCAGCAGCTTGGCCTGGGTCAGGCCCGCCAAGGAGTACTTC
V gene: TRBV3-1; J gene: TRBJ2-5; clone size: -; D gene: -; CDR3 protein: CASSLIYPTWPYQETQYF; CDR3 DNA: TGTGCCAGCAGCCTTATCTACCCGACGTGGCCTTACCAAGAGACCCAGTACTTC
V gene: TRBV20-1; J gene: TRBJ2-1; clone size: many; D gene: -; CDR3 protein: CSAPGNEISYNEQFF; CDR3 DNA: TGCAGTGCTCCCGGGAACGAAATCTCCTACAATGAGCAGTTCTTC
V gene: TRBV24-1; J gene: TRBJ2-7; clone size: many; D gene: TRBD1; CDR3 protein: CATSENIGTALYEQYF; CDR3 DNA: TGTGCCACCAGTGAGAACATCGGGACAGCCCTTTACGAGCAGTACTTC
V gene: TRBV14; J gene: TRBJ2-1; clone size: many; D gene: -; CDR3 protein: CASSQAPHNEQFF; CDR3 DNA: TGTGCCAGCAGCCAAGCGCCGCACAATGAGCAGTTCTTC
V gene: TRBV9; J gene: TRBJ2-1; clone size: many; D gene: TRBD2; CDR3 protein: CASSPTSGRVNEQFF; CDR3 DNA: TGTGCCAGCAGCCCCACTAGCGGGAGGGTCAATGAGCAGTTCTTC
V gene: TRBV12-3/TRBV12-4; J gene: TRBJ2-5; clone size: many; D gene: TRBD1; CDR3 protein: CASSGGTGVWQETQYF; CDR3 DNA: TGTGCCAGCAGTGGGGGGACAGGGGTTTGGCAAGAGACCCAGTACTTC
V gene: TRBV5-1; J gene: TRBJ2-1; clone size: once; D gene: TRBD2; CDR3 protein: CASSSGGREGPEQFF; CDR3 DNA: TGCGCCAGCAGTTCCGGAGGACGGGAGGGCCCCGAGCAGTTCTTC
V gene: TRBV18; J gene: TRBJ2-7; clone size: -; D gene: -; CDR3 protein: CASSPQRSSYEQYF; CDR3 DNA: TGTGCCAGCTCACCACAGCGTTCGTCCTACGAGCAGTACTTC
V gene: TRBV4-1; J gene: TRBJ1-1; clone size: -; D gene: TRBD1; CDR3 protein: CASSPRTGRTEAFF; CDR3 DNA: TGCGCCAGCAGCCCGCGGACAGGGCGCACTGAAGCTTTCTTT
V gene: TRBV14; J gene: TRBJ2-7; clone size: once; D gene: -; CDR3 protein: CASSPPQPSYEQYF; CDR3 DNA: TGTGCCAGCTCACCACCCCAACCTTCCTACGAGCAGTACTTC
V gene: TRBV12-3/TRBV12-4; J gene: TRBJ1-6; clone size: many; D gene: -; CDR3 protein: CASSYSGRVSPLHF; CDR3 DNA: TGTGCCAGCAGTTACTCAGGACGTGTTTCACCCCTCCACTTT